The 18 T cell receptor beta chains given below trace back to one sample, sequenced in a study of blood T cell repertoires in COVID-19. The table came from immunoSEQ multiplex PCR; TCRdb's copy has only in-frame clones and leaves some out. This sample carries 430,000 or so clones, roughly 88% of them seen once, and the ten largest clones take 1.5% to 2%. The sample was PBMCs or T cells enriched from blood (not recorded which). All receptors derive from a woman aged 40 to 50 who had recovered from COVID-19.

The genes are TRBV7-9 and TRBJ2-1; D is ambiguous. The CDR3 loop spans 15 amino acids. The V and J ends lost 1 base and 4 bases respectively, with 11 bases between them. Germline assignment: CDR1 SEHNR and CDR2 FQNEAQ (reference sequence). CDR3 coding DNA: TGTGCCAGCAGCTTAGGGCGGCAGCCGTACAATGAGCAGTTCTTC. Amino acid sequence: CASSLGRQPYNEQFF.

The chain carries TRBV25-1 and TRBJ2-1; 7 positions agree with TRBD2. CDR3 length: 17 amino acids. The trim removed 4 bases at V and 8 bases at J, leaving 17 bases unmatched. Germline CDR1 MGHDK, CDR2 SYGVNS. The CDR3 spells CASSGNEGSGFFHEQFF. The CDR3 nucleotides read TGTGCCAGCAGTGGGAATGAAGGTAGCGGGTTTTTCCATGAGCAGTTCTTC.

The V call is TRBV28, the J call TRBJ1-2; 7 positions agree with TRBD1. V trimming: 5 bases; J trimming: 8 bases; junction bases outside the gene matches: 8. CDR1 is MDHEN and CDR2 is SYDVKM in the germline V gene. This CDR3 comprises 13 residues. The CDR3: CASSQGGLRGYTF. The CDR3 DNA follows: TGTGCCAGCAGTCAGGGGGGTTTGAGGGGCTACACCTTC.

The chain combines TRBV12-2 with TRBJ2-1; the D call of TRBD2 is as the table states it, not checked on the DNA. TRBV12-2 is marked as a pseudogene. The CDR3 covers 18 residues. This CDR3 is CASRLVRLAGYSYNEQFF. DNA of the CDR3: TGTGCAAGTCGCTTAGTTCGTCTAGCGGGTTACTCCTACAATGAGCAGTTCTTC.

The rearrangement links TRBV19 to TRBJ1-2, with D perhaps TRBD1 (6 bases). Germline V gene lookup returns CDR1 LNHDA and CDR2 SQIVND (reference sequence). With 6 bases removed from V and 3 bases from J, the gap between germline ends came to 14 bases. The CDR3 has 14 amino acids. CDR3 DNA sequence: TGTGCCAGTAGGGTTGGCAGGGGAGACTATGGCTACACCTTC. This gives the protein CASRVGRGDYGYTF.

As concerns this clone: Other DNA sequences in the same sample also yield this CDR3. J is TRBJ1-1 and V is TRBV6-5; the match to TRBD1 covers 9 bases. The J segment lost 5 bases and the V segment lost 2 bases, leaving 3 bases of the junction unmatched. The CDR3 spans 14 residues. Germline V gene data show CDR1 as MNHEY and CDR2 as SVGAGI. The CDR3 here is CASSYDRGRTEAFF. CDR3 DNA: TGTGCCAGCAGTTACGACAGGGGGAGGACTGAAGCTTTCTTT.

This clone has just one count. V and J are TRBV6-5 and TRBJ2-7; tentatively, D is TRBD1 (6 bases). Germline CDR1 is MNHEY and CDR2 is SVGAGI. Trimming pared 6 bases from V and 3 bases from J, leaving 12 bases between. The CDR3 has 13 amino acids. This CDR3 is CASRGTSGYEQYF. The CDR3 region has the DNA TGTGCCAGCAGGGGGACATCTGGCTACGAGCAGTACTTC.

The rearrangement uses TRBV10-1 and TRBJ1-1; D possibly corresponds to TRBD1 (6 bases). Germline assignment: CDR1 WNHNN and CDR2 SYGVQD (reference sequence). Trimming left V 5 bases short and J 4 bases short, with 20 bases between. This CDR3 has 16 residues. The CDR3 DNA reads as TGCGCCAGCAGTCCGACAGGTAGTTATTTGGGCACTGAAGCTTTCTTT. Translating it yields CASSPTGSYLGTEAFF.

The chain carries TRBV7-9 and TRBJ1-4; a weak D match, TRBD1 (6 bases). CDR1 and CDR2 (germline): SEHNR, FQNEAQ (reference sequence). Trimming removed 3 bases from V and 6 bases from J, with 14 bases in between. This CDR3 is built from 15 residues. The CDR3 protein is CASSFAGARDEKLFF. CDR3 nucleotides: TGTGCCAGCAGCTTCGCGGGGGCTAGGGATGAAAAACTGTTTTTT.

The genes are TRBV5-1 and TRBJ2-7, with no clear D. The CDR3 has 15 amino acids. Per the germline V gene, CDR1 is SGHRS and CDR2 is YFSETQ. V lost 0 bases to trimming and J lost 4 bases, with 14 bases between them. In DNA form, the CDR3 reads TGCGCCAGCAGCTTGGCCCCACAGCAAGAGTACGAGCAGTACTTC. Its protein is CASSLAPQQEYEQYF.

The chain recombines TRBV19 with TRBJ1-1; D not certain. The CDR3 has 13 residues. Germline CDR1 reads LNHDA; CDR2 reads SQIVND (reference sequence). V lost 3 bases and J lost 1, with 6 bases in between. CDR3 region: CASSILENTEAFF. CDR3 nucleotide sequence: TGTGCCAGTAGTATCTTAGAGAACACTGAAGCTTTCTTT.

The chain uses TRBV19 and TRBJ2-1, with 7 positions matching TRBD2. The CDR3 consists of 16 residues. From germline, CDR1 is LNHDA and CDR2 SQIVND (reference sequence). V lost 4 bases, J lost 8 bases, and 14 bases stayed unmatched. The CDR3 sequence is CASSTNTGTTLHEQFF. CDR3 DNA sequence: TGTGCCAGTAGTACAAACACCGGGACTACCTTACATGAGCAGTTCTTC.

V gene TRBV5-1 combines with J gene TRBJ2-1; a weak D match, TRBD1 (6 bases). Between the trimmed V and J ends, which lost 3 bases and 2 bases, there was a span of 15 bases. CDR3 length equals 16 residues. Per germline, CDR1 SGHRS and CDR2 YFSETQ. The DNA of the CDR3 is TGCGCCAGCAGCTCCCTAGACAGGACCGCCTACAATGAGCAGTTCTTC. The encoded protein is CASSSLDRTAYNEQFF.

The chain employs TRBV19 and TRBJ1-5; 9 bases line up with TRBD1. CDR3 length equals 16 residues. Germline V gives CDR1 LNHDA, CDR2 SQIVND (reference sequence). The trim removed 4 bases at V and 0 bases at J, leaving 4 bases unmatched. The CDR3 nucleotides are TGTGCCAGTAGTACGACAGGGGGAAATAGCAATCAGCCCCAGCATTTT. Translation gives CASSTTGGNSNQPQHF. The whole variable domain, filled in from reference TRBV19 and TRBJ1-5, reads DGGITQSPKYLFRKEGQNVTLSCEQNLNHDAMYWYRQDPGQGLRLIYYSQIVNDFQKGDIAEGYSVSREKKESFPLTVTSAQKNPTAFYLCASSTTGGNSNQPQHFGDGTRLSIL.

This clone was observed once. This chain joins TRBV24-1 and TRBJ1-2; TRBD1 might be the D (6 bases). The germline gives CDR1 KGHDR, CDR2 SFDVKD. Trimming pared 5 bases from V and 2 bases from J, leaving 8 bases between. This CDR3 spans 13 amino acids. CDR3 protein: CATSGDRNYGYTF. The CDR3, as DNA: TGTGCCACCAGTGGAGACAGGAACTATGGCTACACCTTC.

The DNA for the CDR3 is TGTGCCAGCTCATCAATCCAGGGGGCGGGCACTGAAGCTTTCTTT. It is translated as CASSSIQGAGTEAFF. The chain links TRBV18 to TRBJ1-1; TRBD1 matches 8 bases. This CDR3 has 15 residues. J was trimmed by 4 bases and V by 5 bases; bases with no gene match: 9. Germline V gene data show CDR1 as KGHSH and CDR2 as LQKENI.

The DNA of the CDR3 is TGTGCCATCAGTACGTCGACTAGCGGGGCCCTGAGTAGCACAGATACGCAGTATTTT. This codes for CAISTSTSGALSSTDTQYF. The chain uses TRBV10-3 and TRBJ2-3, with 11 nucleotides matching TRBD2. V shed 5 bases, J shed 0 bases, and the junction held 13 bases outside the gene matches. The CDR3 extends over 19 amino acids. The germline CDR1 and CDR2 sequences are ENHRY and SYGVKD.

The genes are TRBV18 and TRBJ2-7; TRBD2 aligns across 7 bases. CDR1 KGHSH and CDR2 LQKENI come from the germline V gene. Germline trimming cut 0 bases from V and 0 bases from J; bases unmatched to any gene: 2. The CDR3 length is 15 residues. The CDR3, as DNA: TGTGCCAGCTCACCACCGAGCGGGATCTCCTACGAGCAGTACTTC. As protein: CASSPPSGISYEQYF.